The 7 T cell receptor beta chains given below trace back to one sample, sequenced in a study of Ad26.COV2.S vaccination and SARS-CoV-2 variants. The treatment denotes: roughly 18 received Ad26.COV2.S at low or high dose, single or two shots; several received placebo; per-sample allocation not given. It was on day 63 after the first vaccine or placebo injection that samples were taken. Generated by immunoSEQ multiplex PCR, the TCRdb table keeps only in-frame clones and is missing some. Among about 440,000 clones listed, about nine tenths were seen once. The sample in question was peripheral blood, obtained in a trial of Ad26.COV2.S vaccine versus placebo. These receptors all come from a person between 18 and 59 years old who received the Ad26.COV2.S COVID-19 vaccine or a placebo.

This rearrangement joins TRBV7-9 to TRBJ2-5; 8 nucleotides line up with TRBD1. The trim removed 2 bases at V and 2 bases at J, leaving 4 bases unmatched. CDR1 SEHNR and CDR2 FQNEAQ come from the germline V gene (reference sequence). The CDR3 loop spans 15 amino acids. The CDR3 sequence is CASSLTGQGQETQYF. CDR3 coding DNA: TGTGCCAGCAGCTTAACTGGACAGGGTCAAGAGACCCAGTACTTC. Drawing the rest from reference TRBV7-9 and TRBJ2-5, the complete variable domain is DTGVSQNPRHKITKRGQNVTFRCDPISEHNRLYWYRQTLGQGPEFLTYFQNEAQLEKSRLLSDRFSAERPKGSFSTLEIQRTEQGDSAMYLCASSLTGQGQETQYFGPGTRLLVL.

The rearrangement uses TRBV5-5 and TRBJ2-5, with TRBD2 matching over 9 bases. Germline CDR1 reads SGHKS; CDR2 reads YYEKEE (reference sequence). This CDR3 has 15 residues. Germline trimming cut 0 bases from V and 5 bases from J; bases unmatched to any gene: 5. The CDR3 DNA is TGTGCCAGCAGCTTGGTAAGCGGGAGGATGGAGACCCAGTACTTC. It encodes CASSLVSGRMETQYF.

The V and J genes are TRBV28 and TRBJ2-2; tentative D call: TRBD1 (6 bases). The V and J ends lost 6 bases and 5 bases respectively, with 16 bases between them. The germline CDR1 and CDR2 sequences are MDHEN and SYDVKM. The CDR3 has 15 amino acids. The CDR3 DNA reads TGTGCCAGCAGACCACCAGGGGTATATACCGGGGAGCTGTTTTTT. Translation: CASRPPGVYTGELFF.

This clone was picked up a small number of times. The identical CDR3 is also encoded by other nucleotide sequences in the sample. This chain joins TRBV7-9 and TRBJ2-7, with no clear D. V shed 2 bases and J shed 0 bases, with 2 bases lying between them. This CDR3 spans 12 amino acids. Per the germline V gene, CDR1 is SEHNR and CDR2 is FQNEAQ (reference sequence). The CDR3 sequence: CASSLSSYEQYF. The CDR3 bases are TGTGCCAGCAGCTTAAGCTCCTACGAGCAGTACTTC.

This clone was counted a few times. The CDR3 sequence is CASSPAGGKDWETQYF. In DNA, the CDR3 is TGTGCCAGCAGCCCAGCGGGCGGGAAAGACTGGGAGACCCAGTACTTC. The chain links TRBV9 to TRBJ2-5, with D tentatively TRBD2 (6 bases). The CDR3 is 16 residues long. Trimming removed 4 bases from V and 5 bases from J, with 21 bases in between. Germline V gene lookup returns CDR1 SGDLS and CDR2 YYNGEE.

The chain joins TRBV28 to TRBJ2-5; 9 nucleotides match TRBD1. Germline V gives CDR1 MDHEN, CDR2 SYDVKM. The CDR3 is 15 residues long. Losses at the gene ends were 0 bases for V and 3 bases for J; bases not matched to a gene: 2. CDR3 sequence reads: CASSLWGTGKETQYF. The CDR3 coding sequence is TGTGCCAGCAGTTTATGGGGGACAGGGAAAGAGACCCAGTACTTC.

V gene TRBV28 combines with J gene TRBJ2-1; possibly TRBD2 for D (5 bases). Germline V CDR1 and CDR2: MDHEN, SYDVKM. The CDR3 has 12 residues. Trimming took off 2 bases at V and 9 bases at J, with 8 bases between the two ends. The CDR3 region is CASSLAEVEQFF. Here the CDR3 DNA reads TGTGCCAGCAGTTTAGCGGAGGTTGAGCAGTTCTTC.